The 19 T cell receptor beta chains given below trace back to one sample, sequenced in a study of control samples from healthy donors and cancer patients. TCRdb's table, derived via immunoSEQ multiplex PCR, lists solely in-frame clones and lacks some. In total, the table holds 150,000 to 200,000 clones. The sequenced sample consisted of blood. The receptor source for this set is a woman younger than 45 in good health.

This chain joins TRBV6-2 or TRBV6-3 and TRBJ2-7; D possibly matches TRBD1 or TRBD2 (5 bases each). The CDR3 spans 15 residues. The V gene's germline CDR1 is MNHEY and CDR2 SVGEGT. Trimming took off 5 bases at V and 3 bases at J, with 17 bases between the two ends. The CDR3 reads CASSRTGTGFYEQYF. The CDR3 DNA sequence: TGTGCCAGCAGTCGAACCGGGACGGGATTCTACGAGCAGTACTTC.

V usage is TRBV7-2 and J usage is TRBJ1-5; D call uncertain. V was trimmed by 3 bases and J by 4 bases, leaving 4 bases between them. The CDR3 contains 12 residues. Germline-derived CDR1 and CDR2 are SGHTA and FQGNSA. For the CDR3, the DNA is TGTGCCAGCAGCTTGGCGAATCAGCCCCAGCATTTT. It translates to CASSLANQPQHF. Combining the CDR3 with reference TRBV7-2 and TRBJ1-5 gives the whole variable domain GAGVSQSPSNKVTEKGKDVELRCDPISGHTALYWYRQSLGQGLEFLIYFQGNSAPDKSGLPSDRFSAERTGGSVSTLTIQRTQQEDSAVYLCASSLANQPQHFGDGTRLSIL.

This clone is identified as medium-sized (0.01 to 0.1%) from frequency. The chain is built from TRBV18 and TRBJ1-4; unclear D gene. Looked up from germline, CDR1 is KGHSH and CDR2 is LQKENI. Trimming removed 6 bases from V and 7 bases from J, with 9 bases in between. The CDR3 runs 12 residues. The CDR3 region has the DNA TGTGCCAGCTCGTCAACCGGTGAAAAACTGTTTTTT. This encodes CASSSTGEKLFF.

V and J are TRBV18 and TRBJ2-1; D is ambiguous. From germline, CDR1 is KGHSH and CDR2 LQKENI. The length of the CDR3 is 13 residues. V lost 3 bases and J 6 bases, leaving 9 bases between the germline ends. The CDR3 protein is CASSPQKGNEQFF. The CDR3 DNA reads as TGTGCCAGCTCACCTCAAAAGGGCAATGAGCAGTTCTTC.

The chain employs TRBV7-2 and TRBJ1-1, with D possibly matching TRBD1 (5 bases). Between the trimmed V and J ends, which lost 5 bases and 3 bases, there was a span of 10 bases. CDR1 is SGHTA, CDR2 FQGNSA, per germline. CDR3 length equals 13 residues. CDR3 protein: CASSAGRDTEAFF. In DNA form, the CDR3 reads TGTGCCAGCAGCGCGGGACGGGACACTGAAGCTTTCTTT.

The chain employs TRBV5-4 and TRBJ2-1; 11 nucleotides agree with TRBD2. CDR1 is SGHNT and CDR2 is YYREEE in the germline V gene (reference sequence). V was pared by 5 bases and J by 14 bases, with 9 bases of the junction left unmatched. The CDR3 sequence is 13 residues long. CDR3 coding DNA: TGTGCCAGCAGTATCCGTAGCGGGGGGGCCGAGTTCTTC. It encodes CASSIRSGGAEFF.

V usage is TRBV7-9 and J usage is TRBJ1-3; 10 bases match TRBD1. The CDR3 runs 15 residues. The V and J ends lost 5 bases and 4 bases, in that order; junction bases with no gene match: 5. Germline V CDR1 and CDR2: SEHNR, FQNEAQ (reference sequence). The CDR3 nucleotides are TGTGCCAGCAGCCCTCCGGGACAGGGGGGAAACACCATATATTTT. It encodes CASSPPGQGGNTIYF.

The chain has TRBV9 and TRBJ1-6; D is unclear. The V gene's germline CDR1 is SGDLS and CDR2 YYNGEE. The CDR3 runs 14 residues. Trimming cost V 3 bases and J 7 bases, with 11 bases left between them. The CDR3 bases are TGTGCCAGCAGCGCCACAAGCTGGAATTCACCCCTCCACTTT. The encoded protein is CASSATSWNSPLHF.

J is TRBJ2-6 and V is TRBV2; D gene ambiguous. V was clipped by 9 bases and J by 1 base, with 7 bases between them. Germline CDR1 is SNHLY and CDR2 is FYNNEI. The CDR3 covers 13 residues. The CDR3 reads CARAKSGANVLTF. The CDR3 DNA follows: TGTGCCAGGGCTAAGTCTGGGGCCAACGTCCTGACTTTC.

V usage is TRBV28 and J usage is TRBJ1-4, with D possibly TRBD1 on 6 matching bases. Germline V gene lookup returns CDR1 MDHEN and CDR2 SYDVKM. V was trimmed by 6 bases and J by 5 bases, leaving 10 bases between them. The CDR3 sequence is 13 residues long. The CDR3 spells CASRGQGNEKLFF. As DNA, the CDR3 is TGTGCCAGCAGGGGACAAGGGAATGAAAAACTGTTTTTT.

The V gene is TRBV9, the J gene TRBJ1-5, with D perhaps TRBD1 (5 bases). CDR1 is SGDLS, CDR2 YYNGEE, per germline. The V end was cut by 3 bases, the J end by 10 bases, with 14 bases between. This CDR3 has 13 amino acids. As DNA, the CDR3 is TGTGCCAGCAGCGGGGGGAGTGGGTTTCCCCAGCATTTT. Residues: CASSGGSGFPQHF. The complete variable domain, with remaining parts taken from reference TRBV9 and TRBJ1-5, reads DSGVTQTPKHLITATGQRVTLRCSPRSGDLSVYWYQQSLDQGLQFLIQYYNGEERAKGNILERFSAQQFPDLHSELNLSSLELGDSALYFCASSGGSGFPQHFGDGTRLSIL.

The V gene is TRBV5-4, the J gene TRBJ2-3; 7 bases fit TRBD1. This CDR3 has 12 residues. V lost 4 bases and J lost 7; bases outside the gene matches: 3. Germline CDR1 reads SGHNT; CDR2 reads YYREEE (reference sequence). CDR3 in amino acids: CASSRDSYTQYF. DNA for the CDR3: TGTGCCAGCAGCCGGGACAGTTATACGCAGTATTTT.

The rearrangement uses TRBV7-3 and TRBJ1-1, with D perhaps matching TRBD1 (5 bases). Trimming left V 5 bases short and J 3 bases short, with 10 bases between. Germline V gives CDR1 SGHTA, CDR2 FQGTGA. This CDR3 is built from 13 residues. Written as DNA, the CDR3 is TGTGCCAGCAGCGCATCCAGGGACACTGAAGCTTTCTTT. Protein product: CASSASRDTEAFF.

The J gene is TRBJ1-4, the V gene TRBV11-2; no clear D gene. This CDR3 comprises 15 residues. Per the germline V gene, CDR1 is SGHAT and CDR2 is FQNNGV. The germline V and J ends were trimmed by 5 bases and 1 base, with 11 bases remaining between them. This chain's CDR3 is CASSPIELTNEKLFF. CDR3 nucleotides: TGTGCCAGCAGCCCAATAGAACTAACTAATGAAAAACTGTTTTTT.

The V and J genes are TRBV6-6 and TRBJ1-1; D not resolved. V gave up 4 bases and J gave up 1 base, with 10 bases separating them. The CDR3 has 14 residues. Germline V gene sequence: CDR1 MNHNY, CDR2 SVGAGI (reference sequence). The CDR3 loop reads CASSSLSPNTEAFF. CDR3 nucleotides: TGTGCCAGCAGTTCGTTGAGTCCGAACACTGAAGCTTTCTTT.

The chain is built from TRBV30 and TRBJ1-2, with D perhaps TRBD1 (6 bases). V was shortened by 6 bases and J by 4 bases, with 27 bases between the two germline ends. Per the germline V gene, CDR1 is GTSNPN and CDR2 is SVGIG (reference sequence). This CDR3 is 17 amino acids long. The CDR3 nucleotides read TGTGCCTGCTCTATAGTGGCGGAACTCAGGGGAGGCTATGGCTACACCTTC. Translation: CACSIVAELRGGYGYTF.

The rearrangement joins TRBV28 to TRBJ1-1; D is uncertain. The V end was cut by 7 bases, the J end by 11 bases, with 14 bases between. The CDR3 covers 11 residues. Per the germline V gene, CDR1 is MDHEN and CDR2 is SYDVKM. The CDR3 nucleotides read TGTGCCAGCACCGCAATGGGAATCGCTTTCTTT. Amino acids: CASTAMGIAFF.

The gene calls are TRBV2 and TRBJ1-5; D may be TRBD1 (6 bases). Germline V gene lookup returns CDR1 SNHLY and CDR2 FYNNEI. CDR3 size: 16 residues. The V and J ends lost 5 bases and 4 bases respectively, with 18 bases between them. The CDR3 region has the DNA TGTGCCAGCAGTCGGAGTTCAGGGGAGGGGAATCAGCCCCAGCATTTT. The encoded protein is CASSRSSGEGNQPQHF.

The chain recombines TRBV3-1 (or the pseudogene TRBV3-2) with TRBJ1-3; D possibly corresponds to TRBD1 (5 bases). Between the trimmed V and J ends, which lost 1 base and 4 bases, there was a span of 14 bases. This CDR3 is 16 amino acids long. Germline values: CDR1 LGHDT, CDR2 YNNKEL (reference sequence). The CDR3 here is CASSQGSGGTGNTIYF. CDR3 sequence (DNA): TGTGCCAGCAGCCAAGGGTCCGGGGGGACCGGAAACACCATATATTTT.